This T cell receptor (beta chain) was retrieved from a study of cytomegalovirus exposure and HLA in healthy donors. Use of 60 Vbeta and 13 Jbeta primers characterized the PCR. Sequencing used immunoSEQ multiplex PCR; TCRdb keeps in-frame clones, though not all of them. Of roughly 100,000 clones detected, approximately 72% appear once; the ten largest clones hold 1% to 1.5%. The CDR3 has 14 amino acids. Trimming took 1 base from V and 4 from J, leaving 8 bases between them. The V gene's germline CDR1 is SGHAT and CDR2 FQNNGV. Sequenced: PBMCs. The chain combines TRBV11-2 with TRBJ1-5, with D possibly being TRBD1 (6 bases). This clonotype originated in a young man in good health and CMV-seronegative. The CDR3 coding sequence is TGTGCCAGCAGCTTAGCAGGGGCAAATCAGCCCCAGCATTTT. Its translation is CASSLAGANQPQHF.